Reported below is one T cell receptor beta chain. The clone's antigen remains unknown. No much larger clone exists at a distance of one base, and base qualities are not known. Reading from cysteine to phenylalanine, the CDR3 counts 12 amino acids. CDR3 DNA is the only sequence kept; it has 36 bases, read in frame from the first base. The junction shows trimming of 4 bases on V and 3 bases on J, plus 6 bases between the germline ends. From a lookup of the germline V gene (reference sequence), CDR1 and CDR2 are MNHNY and SVGAGI. The immunoSEQ Assay, a bias-controlled multiplex PCR, was used to amplify TCRbeta CDR3 regions from genomic DNA. On the authors' methods: Within the assay, amplification of reference gene primers was used to estimate how many nucleated cells each sample contained. To quantify the absolute abundance of each unique TCRbeta CDR3 rearrangement, sequence reads were collapsed and filtered. For each sample, productive Simpson clonality was calculated as the square root of Simpson's diversity index across productive rearrangements. Drawn from immuneACCESS, this table holds only the in-frame rearrangements with V and J called that TCRdb kept. Clones are partly lost; checked studies trace under half to an unresolved V gene and leave the rest unexplained. The V and J calls and clone size come from that table; D and trimming were worked out from the DNA. Here the sample has approximately 30,000 clones; about 89% occur a single time. The top ten clones comprise 2.7% of the sample.

Each collaborating institution followed its own protocols to collect whole blood in K2EDTA tubes. For TCRbeta analysis, collaborators shipped samples as frozen whole blood, isolated PBMCs, or DNA extracted from either of those sample types. The data stem from a study of blood T cell repertoires in COVID-19 (dated by TCRdb to 2019 to 2021). Concerning the study at large: Collaborator samples came from the United States, Italy and Spain and covered acute and convalescent phases of COVID-19. Nearly every sample came with metadata listing a de-identified subject ID, COVID-19 status, age in years and sex. Samples came from the ongoing ImmuneRACE study (first 160 participants) plus 1,254 subjects from 6 global collaborators. The prospective study material was composed of cDNA or gDNA derived from T cells, B-cell-depleted T cells, or PBMCs. Where HLA class I and class II types were available, the types were taken from metadata supplied by the sample provider, not from assay-based typing. Deeply sampled blood TCRbeta repertoires from subjects exposed to, actively infected with, or recovered from COVID-19 were included in the dataset. The repertoires were made available in a free public database intended to serve as a resource for research on the immune response to SARS-CoV-2.

Here is what the overall study found, with its caveats: How much clinical and demographic metadata was included differed by source and by participant, and the metadata was provided uncurated.

The receptor comes from a human donor in a cohort sampled during active COVID-19. The chain is assembled from TRBV6-6 and TRBJ1-1; the D gene cannot be named for sure. Sequencing was performed on peripheral blood. The DNA reads TGTGCCAGCAGTTCAGAATACACTGAAGCTTTCTTT. It specifies CASSSEYTEAFF.